This TCR beta chain is from a study of T cell responses to AZD1222 COVID-19 vaccine. General study findings and limits: The reported proportion of spike-specific TCRs targeting unmutated variant regions was nearly half. Spike was spanned by vaccine-associated CD4 TCRs, with dominance at 160-218 and 743-854. The donor cohort was predominantly white British with a female majority, and clonal diversity may have been underestimated.

Details on this clone: Its antigen remains unidentified.

Repertoires were generated with immunoSEQ multiplex PCR, while TCRdb's copy carries only in-frame clones and drops some. The repertoire includes under 150,000 clones, roughly 82% of them detected once, and around 27% sits in the top ten. The CDR3 length is 13 residues. Germline assignment: CDR1 SGHAT and CDR2 FQNNGV. V lost 5 bases and J 1 base, leaving 8 bases between the germline ends. The receptor comes from an adult who received the AZD1222 COVID-19 vaccine. The sample in question was peripheral blood, obtained 28 days after the second AZD1222 dose. The chain carries TRBV11-2 and TRBJ1-1; a possible D gene is TRBD1 (5 bases). This CDR3 is CASSKDTNTEAFF. The CDR3 DNA is TGTGCCAGCAGCAAGGACACGAACACTGAAGCTTTCTTT.